The next 21 T cell receptor beta chains were all read from a single sample in a study of cytomegalovirus exposure and HLA in healthy donors. The PCR contained 60 Vbeta and 13 Jbeta primers. Only in-frame clones appear in the TCRdb table, and some are missing; sequencing was by immunoSEQ multiplex PCR. The repertoire holds about 130,000 clones, with more than 80% as singletons. The sequencing input was PBMCs. The receptors stem from a woman in her twenties or thirties in good health and CMV-seropositive.

The CDR3 sequence: CASSLATSMGEQFF. CDR3 coding DNA: TGCGCCAGCAGCTTGGCGACTAGCATGGGTGAGCAGTTCTTC. This chain connects TRBV5-1 to TRBJ2-1; the match to TRBD2 covers 7 bases. The CDR3 runs to 14 residues. Trimming at V came to 0 bases and at J to 9 bases, leaving 6 bases not matched to a gene. The V gene's germline CDR1 is SGHRS and CDR2 YFSETQ.

V gene TRBV7-2 combines with J gene TRBJ1-6; D unclear. Trimming took off 1 base at V and 13 bases at J, with 11 bases between the two ends. CDR3 length: 13 residues. Per germline, CDR1 SGHTA and CDR2 FQGNSA. Here the CDR3 reads CASSLEAAPPLHF. CDR3 nucleotide sequence: TGTGCCAGCAGCTTAGAGGCGGCCCCCCCCCTCCACTTT.

The chain has TRBV6-6 and TRBJ1-1; D remains unclear. Germline V gene sequence: CDR1 MNHNY, CDR2 SVGAGI (reference sequence). V was cut by 2 bases and J by 0 bases, with 4 bases left in between. This CDR3 contains 13 residues. The chain's CDR3 is CASSYSMNTEAFF. In DNA, the CDR3 is TGTGCCAGCAGTTACAGCATGAACACTGAAGCTTTCTTT.

DNA of the CDR3: TGTGCCTGGAGTGTATTCGGCGGCTACGAGCAGTACTTC. This encodes CAWSVFGGYEQYF. V and J are TRBV30 and TRBJ2-7; D gene uncertain. CDR3 size: 13 residues. V was cut by 0 bases and J by 3 bases, with 9 bases left in between. Germline lookup yields CDR1 GTSNPN and CDR2 SVGIG (reference sequence).

This clone showed up just once. The chain is built from TRBV20-1 and TRBJ2-1; D not resolved. The CDR3 loop spans 11 amino acids. V dropped 5 bases and J dropped 8 bases, with 10 bases sitting between them. Germline V gene lookup returns CDR1 DFQATT and CDR2 SNEGSKA (reference sequence). The CDR3, as DNA: TGCAGTGCTCTTCCCGGTGATGAGCAGTTCTTC. This translates into CSALPGDEQFF.

J is TRBJ2-7 and V is TRBV27; 10 bases map to TRBD1. Germline V gives CDR1 MNHEY, CDR2 SMNVEV (reference sequence). V was pared by 2 bases and J by 3 bases, with 4 bases of the junction left unmatched. This CDR3 comprises 15 residues. CDR3 sequence (DNA): TGTGCCAGCAGTTTAAGGGACAGGGGTAACTACGAGCAGTACTTC. This sequence encodes CASSLRDRGNYEQYF.

This clone showed up just once. The V and J genes are TRBV28 and TRBJ1-4; D is unresolved. The germline gives CDR1 MDHEN, CDR2 SYDVKM. The CDR3 spans 14 residues. The V gene lost 2 bases and the J gene lost 11 bases, with 15 bases spanning the gap. CDR3 bases: TGTGCCAGCAGTTTAGACCCCTACGAGGGCAAACTGTTTTTT. Amino acids: CASSLDPYEGKLFF.

The chain employs TRBV19 and TRBJ2-5; 10 bases are a match to TRBD1. The J call is uncertain, as TRBJ2-7 better fits the DNA end. The length of the CDR3 is 15 residues. Germline CDR1 reads LNHDA; CDR2 reads SQIVND (reference sequence). The CDR3 here is CASSPRQGANYEQYF. The DNA of the CDR3 is TGTGCCAGTAGTCCTCGACAGGGGGCGAACTACGAGCAGTACTTC.

The chain is built from TRBV5-1 and TRBJ2-3; 8 bases align to TRBD2. The V gene end was trimmed by 0 bases and the J gene end by 2 bases; junction bases not matched to a gene: 5. This CDR3 is built from 16 residues. Germline CDR1 is SGHRS and CDR2 is YFSETQ. This CDR3 is CASSLAGGANTDTQYF. The CDR3 region has the DNA TGCGCCAGCAGCTTGGCCGGGGGGGCGAACACAGATACGCAGTATTTT.

This rearrangement joins TRBV6-5 to TRBJ2-7; TRBD2 is a possible D gene (6 bases). Germline loops: CDR1 MNHEY, CDR2 SVGAGI. The CDR3 totals 14 residues. Trimming cost V 3 bases and J 2 bases, with 11 bases left between them. The CDR3 sequence: CASSYGAGTYEQYF. In DNA, the CDR3 is TGTGCCAGCAGTTATGGCGCGGGGACCTACGAGCAGTACTTC.

The gene calls are TRBV6-5 and TRBJ1-5; the match to TRBD1 covers 7 bases. Germline values: CDR1 MNHEY, CDR2 SVGAGI. The V and J ends lost 6 bases and 0 bases, in that order; junction bases with no gene match: 8. CDR3 length: 16 residues. This chain's CDR3 is CASSYRSGGSNQPQHF. In DNA form, the CDR3 reads TGTGCCAGCAGCTACCGCTCAGGGGGTAGCAATCAGCCCCAGCATTTT.

The chain joins TRBV29-1 to TRBJ2-7; possible D gene TRBD2, 6 bases. V dropped 4 bases and J dropped 7 bases, with 20 bases sitting between them. The CDR3 loop spans 14 amino acids. Germline CDR1 is SQVTM and CDR2 is ANQGSEA. This chain's CDR3 is CSVGTLAQVGEQYF. The CDR3 DNA reads as TGCAGCGTTGGAACGCTAGCGCAGGTGGGGGAGCAGTACTTC.

The chain carries TRBV30 and TRBJ1-6; unclear D gene. Germline CDR1 is GTSNPN and CDR2 is SVGIG (reference sequence). V lost 0 bases and J 5 bases, leaving 11 bases between the germline ends. CDR3 length: 15 residues. The CDR3 DNA sequence: TGTGCCTGGAGTGTAGGCGGACTCCATAATTCACCCCTCCACTTT. It yields the protein CAWSVGGLHNSPLHF.

J is TRBJ2-3 and V is TRBV21-1; the table assigns TRBD2, which was not confirmed against the DNA. TRBV21-1 constitutes a pseudogene. CDR3 length: 17 residues. CDR3 nucleotides: TGTGCCAGCAGCAAAGGGGGGGGAAGCGAGGGAACAGATACGCAGTATTTT. Translating it yields CASSKGGGSEGTDTQYF.

V is TRBV5-6 and J is TRBJ2-4, with 7 nucleotides matching TRBD1. In germline, CDR1 is SGHDT, CDR2 YYEEEE. Germline trimming cut 0 bases from V and 1 base from J; bases unmatched to any gene: 4. The CDR3 is made up of 16 amino acids. This CDR3 reads CASSLGQGLAKNIQYF. The CDR3 bases are TGTGCCAGCAGCTTGGGACAGGGATTGGCCAAAAACATTCAGTACTTC.

The V and J genes are TRBV2 and TRBJ1-2; D gene ambiguous. The V gene's germline CDR1 is SNHLY and CDR2 FYNNEI. Trimming cost V 5 bases and J 4 bases, with 14 bases left between them. This CDR3 is 14 amino acids long. The CDR3 DNA sequence: TGTGCCAGCAGTACAGTAGGACTTACCTATGGCTACACCTTC. It specifies CASSTVGLTYGYTF.

The rearrangement joins TRBV25-1 to TRBJ2-1; TRBD1 aligns across 7 bases. The V segment lost 3 bases and the J segment 6 bases; nucleotides outside the gene matches: 5. The CDR3 totals 14 residues. Germline V CDR1 and CDR2: MGHDK, SYGVNS. The CDR3 region has the DNA TGTGCCAGCAGTGAGGGACAGTTGTCCAATGAGCAGTTCTTC. It specifies CASSEGQLSNEQFF.

The chain joins TRBV6-5 to TRBJ2-1, with D maybe TRBD2 (5 bases). The CDR3 sequence is 14 residues long. Trimming removed 5 bases at V and 2 bases at J, with 10 bases between. Germline V gives CDR1 MNHEY, CDR2 SVGAGI. Written as DNA, the CDR3 is TGTGCCAGCAGTCAAGAGGGTGCCTACAATGAGCAGTTCTTC. It encodes CASSQEGAYNEQFF.

The V and J genes are TRBV9 and TRBJ1-2; D call uncertain. Per the germline V gene, CDR1 is SGDLS and CDR2 is YYNGEE. The V end lost 0 bases, the J end lost 4 bases, and 10 bases lay between the germline ends. The CDR3 totals 14 residues. CDR3 region: CASSVGAAPYGYTF. CDR3 in DNA: TGTGCCAGCAGCGTAGGGGCCGCACCCTATGGCTACACCTTC.

Regarding this clone: The junction does not match germline at one end; this may be a read error. The V call is TRBV27, the J call TRBJ1-5; TRBD1 matches at 7 bases. From germline, CDR1 is MNHEY and CDR2 SMNVEV (reference sequence). The CDR3 consists of 14 residues. The DNA of the CDR3 is TGTGCCAGCGGTTTACAGGGGAGCAATCAGCCCCAGCATTTT. Translated: CASGLQGSNQPQHF.

V usage is TRBV7-9 and J usage is TRBJ2-7; 7 bases fit TRBD1. Germline trimming cut 4 bases from V and 2 bases from J; bases unmatched to any gene: 5. The CDR3 extends over 14 amino acids. The germline gives CDR1 SEHNR, CDR2 FQNEAQ (reference sequence). CDR3 DNA sequence: TGTGCCAGCAGCTCGACAGGGCGCCCCTACGAGCAGTACTTC. It codes for CASSSTGRPYEQYF.